This T cell receptor beta chain was obtained from a study of CD8+ T cells in alopecia areata. Study-wide context: Treated patients were dosed with oral tofacitinib, taking 5 to 10 mg twice daily. Study-wide results and caveats: In scalp, tofacitinib significantly decreased clonality and expanded CD8+ clones among the top 100.

The table lists this clone with a few counts. The antigen is unknown. Per germline, CDR1 SQVTM and CDR2 ANQGSEA. The CDR3 is made up of 14 amino acids. V was cut by 4 bases and J by 4 bases, with 15 bases left in between. Treatment specified: oral pan-JAK inhibitor, 5-10 mg twice daily. The sequencing template was cDNA reverse transcribed from extracted RNA. Produced via immunoSEQ multiplex PCR; TCRdb's table is partial and in-frame only. Counted here are 150,000 to 200,000 clones, around 49% occurring once; the ten biggest clones make up about 9.4%. The sequencing used CD8+ T cells sorted from blood, collected between weeks 51 and 52, from a patient treated with tofacitinib. The chain joins TRBV29-1 to TRBJ2-3; possible D gene TRBD2, 5 bases. The TCR was taken from a human donor with alopecia areata. In nucleotides, the CDR3 is TGCAGCGTTGCATCCGGGATTGAGGCAGATACGCAGTATTTT. Its protein product is CSVASGIEADTQYF.